This TCR beta chain derives from a study of cytomegalovirus exposure and HLA in healthy donors. Germline values: CDR1 MGHRA, CDR2 YSYEKL. With V trimmed by 3 bases and J by 6 bases, 5 bases remained unmatched. CDR3 length: 14 amino acids. Primers: 60 Vbeta forward and 13 Jbeta reverse. Data came from immunoSEQ multiplex PCR; TCRdb stores just in-frame clones and leaves some out. Recorded here are approximately 140,000 clones; the top ten clones represent approximately 2.5%. This TCR was recovered from a man in his forties or fifties in good health and CMV-seronegative. The chain employs TRBV4-1 and TRBJ1-2; TRBD1 matches 9 bases. Sequenced sample: PBMCs. The CDR3 nucleotides read TGCGCCAGCAGCCAGGACAGGGGTGACAATGGCTACACCTTC. Amino acid sequence: CASSQDRGDNGYTF.